These T cell receptor beta chains were read from a single sample in a study of blood T cell repertoires in COVID-19. The data were produced by immunoSEQ multiplex PCR, yet TCRdb's version contains in-frame clones alone and is incomplete. The table has tens of thousands of clones, approximately 80% seen once. Sequencing was performed on peripheral blood. These receptors all come from a human donor in a cohort sampled during active COVID-19. Both conserved end residues are part of each CDR3. Each record gives: D gene, V gene, clone size, J gene, CDR3 DNA, CDR3 protein. A D gene is named only where the DNA matches it firmly. Rows may omit the clone size; those that give it use once, few, many or a size class.

NA	TRBV3-1/TRBV3-2	NA	TRBJ2-3	TGTGCCAGCAGCCAAGGAGGTGCAGATACGCAGTATTTT	CASSQGGADTQYF
TRBD1	TRBV15	NA	TRBJ1-3	TGTGCCACCAGCAGAGGGGGGACAGGGAGAAACACCATATATTTT	CATSRGGTGRNTIYF
TRBD1	TRBV19	NA	TRBJ1-2	TGTGCCAGTAATCCGACAGGGGATAACTATGGCTACACCTTC	CASNPTGDNYGYTF
NA	TRBV27	NA	TRBJ2-1	TGTGCCAGCGGACGGGGGTTTCAAACCAATGAGCAGTTCTTC	CASGRGFQTNEQFF
NA	TRBV19	NA	TRBJ2-5	TGTGCCAGTAGTATAGAGCAGGGAACGGCCCAGTACTTC	CASSIEQGTAQYF
TRBD1	TRBV6-6	few	TRBJ1-2	TGTGCCAGTAAGACGGGACAGGGTAGCGGCTACACCTTC	CASKTGQGSGYTF
TRBD1	TRBV28	NA	TRBJ1-5	TGTGCCAGTCAACAGGGGGCCAGGTATAGCAATCAGCCCCAGCATTTT	CASQQGARYSNQPQHF
NA	TRBV27	NA	TRBJ1-4	TGTGCCAGCAGGCCAACAGGGATTGAAAAACTGTTTTTT	CASRPTGIEKLFF
TRBD2	TRBV11-2	NA	TRBJ2-1	TGTGCCAGCAGCTTAGTGGGACTAGCGGGGGGGCTAGGCAATGAGCAGTTCTTC	CASSLVGLAGGLGNEQFF
NA	TRBV27	NA	TRBJ1-2	TGTGCCAGCAGTTTTCGGGGGGCTTATGGCTACACCTTC	CASSFRGAYGYTF
NA	TRBV5-4	few	TRBJ2-2	TGTGCGAGCCGTCCGGGGGGCTTTAGCGGAGCCTTGAACACCGGGGAGCTGTTTTTT	CASRPGGFSGALNTGELFF
NA	TRBV18	NA	TRBJ2-3	TGTGCCAGCTCACCACCAGACACCACAGATACGCAGTATTTT	CASSPPDTTDTQYF
TRBD2	TRBV15	NA	TRBJ2-1	TGTGCCACCAGCAGAGGGCGGGAGAACACCTACAATGAGCAGTTCTTC	CATSRGRENTYNEQFF
TRBD1	TRBV6-5	NA	TRBJ1-3	TGTGCCAGCAGTCCCGGGACAGGGGGAAACACCATATATTTT	CASSPGTGGNTIYF
NA	TRBV27	NA	TRBJ1-1	TGTGCCAGCAGTGCCCGGGGCACTGAAGCTTTCTTT	CASSARGTEAFF
NA	TRBV4-2	NA	TRBJ1-6	TGTGCCAGCAGCCAAGGACACCTTGATAATTCACCCCTCCACTTT	CASSQGHLDNSPLHF
TRBD1	TRBV7-9	NA	TRBJ1-5	TGTGCCACAGGGGGCGGGAATCAGCCCCAGCATTTT	CATGGGNQPQHF
NA	TRBV7-8	NA	TRBJ2-3	TGTGCCAGCAGCTTCGGACTCACAGATACGCAGTATTTT	CASSFGLTDTQYF
NA	TRBV7-2	many	TRBJ2-3	TGTGCCAGCAGCTCCTTTAGCTCTACAGATACGCAGTATTTT	CASSSFSSTDTQYF
NA	TRBV6-6	NA	TRBJ2-5	TGTGCCAGCAGCCCCCTAGTAACAGAGACCCAGTACTTC	CASSPLVTETQYF
TRBD2	TRBV6-1	NA	TRBJ2-3	TGTGCCAGCAGTGAACGGACTAGCGGGAGAGGAGATACGCAGTATTTT	CASSERTSGRGDTQYF
NA	TRBV18	NA	TRBJ1-1	TGTGCCAGCTCACCACGCGAGAGGACTGAAGCTTTCTTT	CASSPRERTEAFF
NA	TRBV7-2	NA	TRBJ2-5	TGTGCCAGCAGCTTCCCGGGAGAGACCCAGTACTTC	CASSFPGETQYF
TRBD2	TRBV20-1	NA	TRBJ2-5	TGCAGTGCTAGTCTTAGCGGGAGTGGGGAGACCCAGTACTTC	CSASLSGSGETQYF
TRBD2	TRBV7-6	NA	TRBJ2-7	TGTGCCAGCAGTCTAGCGGAAGGGACTTCCTACGAGCAGTACTTC	CASSLAEGTSYEQYF
TRBD2	TRBV7-2	NA	TRBJ2-1	TGTGCCAGCAGCTTAGAGGTCGGGGCGGGAGGGGTCAATGAGCAGTTCTTC	CASSLEVGAGGVNEQFF
NA	TRBV5-1	few	TRBJ2-6	TGCGCCAGCAGCTCCGCAGGGGTAGGGGCCAACGTCCTGACTTTC	CASSSAGVGANVLTF
TRBD2	TRBV6-2/TRBV6-3	NA	TRBJ2-3	TGTGCCAGCAGTCAAGCTAGCGGGGGGAAAGATACGCAGTATTTT	CASSQASGGKDTQYF
NA	TRBV6-1	NA	TRBJ2-5	TGTGCCAGCGCGCAGGGTCGCGCCCGGGAGACCCAGTACTTC	CASAQGRARETQYF
NA	TRBV6-6	NA	TRBJ1-2	TGTGCCAGCAGGCAAGACAGTTATGGCTACACCTTC	CASRQDSYGYTF
TRBD2	TRBV29-1	NA	TRBJ2-5	TGCAGCGTTTCACTAGCGGGAGTTGGGGAGACCCAGTACTTC	CSVSLAGVGETQYF
NA	TRBV5-6	once	TRBJ2-7	TGTGCCAGCAGCGCCCTATCCTACGAGCAGTACTTC	CASSALSYEQYF
TRBD1	TRBV7-9	NA	TRBJ1-6	TGTGCCAGCAGCTTGCGGGACAGATATAATTCACCCCTCCACTTT	CASSLRDRYNSPLHF
TRBD2	TRBV18	NA	TRBJ2-3	TGTGCCAGCTCATCGACTTCCCTAGCGGGGACTACAGATACGCAGTATTTT	CASSSTSLAGTTDTQYF
TRBD2	TRBV18	few	TRBJ2-1	TGTGCCAGCTCACCGAAGCGGGGGGACAATGAGCAGTTCTTC	CASSPKRGDNEQFF
TRBD1	TRBV28	few	TRBJ1-1	TGTGCCAGCACAGGCCTTCCCGGGACAGGTCGGAGTTTAAACACTGAAGCTTTCTTT	CASTGLPGTGRSLNTEAFF
TRBD2	TRBV10-3	NA	TRBJ2-5	TGTGCCATCAGTTCGACTAGCGGGGGCCCGGAAGAGACCCAGTACTTC	CAISSTSGGPEETQYF
TRBD1	TRBV28	NA	TRBJ2-3	TGTGCCAGCAGTTCTAGGCCGGGACAGGGGGCAGATACGCAGTATTTT	CASSSRPGQGADTQYF
TRBD1	TRBV10-3	NA	TRBJ1-2	TGTGCCTCGCAGGGAGACAGGGGGCACTCGGGCTACACCTTC	CASQGDRGHSGYTF
NA	TRBV19	NA	TRBJ2-2	TGTGCCAGTAGTATAGTTCCCCAGCGATTTCTAAACACCGGGGAGCTGTTTTTT	CASSIVPQRFLNTGELFF
TRBD1	TRBV11-2	many	TRBJ2-5	TGTGCCAGCAGCCAAGATGGGACAGACGGAGAGACCCAGTACTTC	CASSQDGTDGETQYF
NA	TRBV6-6	NA	TRBJ1-5	TGTGCCAGCACCCAGTACAGGGATCAGCCCCAGCATTTT	CASTQYRDQPQHF
TRBD1	TRBV30	NA	TRBJ1-6	TGTGCCTGGAGGGCGATGGGACAGTATAATTCACCCCTCCACTTT	CAWRAMGQYNSPLHF
NA	TRBV2	NA	TRBJ2-3	TGTGCCAGCAGAAGGAACCAGGCAGATACGCAGTATTTT	CASRRNQADTQYF
TRBD1	TRBV19	NA	TRBJ1-2	TGTGCCAGTAGGACGACAGGGTATGGTGGCTACACCTTC	CASRTTGYGGYTF
NA	TRBV5-4	once	TRBJ1-1	TGTGCCAGTGGGGCCGGGCCCGGGAACACTGAAGCTTTCTTT	CASGAGPGNTEAFF
NA	TRBV6-5	NA	TRBJ2-7	TGTGCCTCGGCCGGGACATCCTACGAGCAGTACTTC	CASAGTSYEQYF
TRBD1	TRBV4-1	once	TRBJ2-1	TGCGCCAGCAGCCAAGGGGACAGGGGGGCTAGACCGGAGCAGTTCTTC	CASSQGDRGARPEQFF
TRBD1	TRBV7-8	NA	TRBJ2-7	TGTGCCAGCAGCTTCGCCGGACAGGTCTACGAGCAGTACTTC	CASSFAGQVYEQYF